The 20 T cell receptor beta chains below all came from one sample that was sequenced in a study of T cell responses to AZD1222 COVID-19 vaccine. Some clones are missing from TCRdb's copy, which holds only in-frame ones; the method was immunoSEQ multiplex PCR. The sample lists some 95,000 clones, around 86% occurring once. The sequences come from peripheral blood, collected on day 0 of AZD1222 vaccination. The receptors stem from an adult in good health.

The V and J genes are TRBV19 and TRBJ1-1; unclear D gene. Looked up from germline, CDR1 is LNHDA and CDR2 is SQIVND (reference sequence). V lost 3 bases and J lost 0, with 8 bases in between. This CDR3 comprises 14 residues. The CDR3 sequence is CASSIVNMNTEAFF. The CDR3 DNA is TGTGCCAGTAGTATTGTAAACATGAACACTGAAGCTTTCTTT.

The chain has TRBV3-1 (or the pseudogene TRBV3-2) and TRBJ2-7; D might be TRBD1 (6 bases). CDR1 LGHDT and CDR2 YNNKEL come from the germline V gene (reference sequence). The length of the CDR3 is 14 residues. The V and J ends lost 7 bases and 5 bases respectively, with 18 bases between them. The CDR3 sequence: CASTRMAGDNEQYF. DNA of the CDR3: TGTGCCAGCACCCGTATGGCAGGGGACAACGAGCAGTACTTC.

This rearrangement joins TRBV19 to TRBJ1-4; D ambiguous. Germline CDR1 reads LNHDA; CDR2 reads SQIVND (reference sequence). Trimming left V 3 bases short and J 7 bases short, with 15 bases between. The CDR3 runs to 15 residues. In DNA, the CDR3 is TGTGCCAGTAGTATGGCCTCGCAGCGGTGTGAAAAACTGTTTTTT. Translated: CASSMASQRCEKLFF.

There are a few counts of this clone. The chain employs TRBV6-5 and TRBJ2-7; tentatively, D is TRBD1 (6 bases). The CDR3 has 14 residues. Germline lookup yields CDR1 MNHEY and CDR2 SVGAGI. V lost 6 bases to trimming and J lost 1 base, with 13 bases between them. The CDR3 DNA reads as TGTGCCAGCAGCCCCCGGACAGTATCCTACGAGCAGTACTTC. Translation gives CASSPRTVSYEQYF.

The chain couples TRBV6-5 to TRBJ2-1; TRBD2 matches at 8 bases. Losses at the gene ends were 5 bases for V and 10 bases for J; bases not matched to a gene: 10. Per germline, CDR1 MNHEY and CDR2 SVGAGI. CDR3 length: 14 residues. The CDR3 coding sequence is TGTGCCAGCAGTCAGGGTGCGGGAGGATGGGAGCAGTTCTTC. This codes for CASSQGAGGWEQFF.

The chain employs TRBV7-2 and TRBJ2-1; 14 bases fit TRBD2. Germline CDR1 SGHTA, CDR2 FQGNSA. After removal of 5 bases from V and 5 bases from J, the junction contained 8 bases not matched to a gene. The CDR3 runs 17 residues. DNA for the CDR3: TGTGCCAGCAGCCCCAGATGGACTAGCGGGGGGCACAATGAGCAGTTCTTC. It encodes CASSPRWTSGGHNEQFF.

V and J are TRBV10-3 and TRBJ2-1, with D possibly matching TRBD2 (6 bases). CDR3 length equals 14 residues. V was trimmed by 10 bases and J by 8 bases, leaving 21 bases between them. Germline lookup yields CDR1 ENHRY and CDR2 SYGVKD. In DNA, the CDR3 is TGTGCCACCCAGGGACTCGGCATGTTTGATGAGCAGTTCTTC. Its protein is CATQGLGMFDEQFF.

V gene TRBV5-6 combines with J gene TRBJ2-3; D gene ambiguous. V lost 6 bases to trimming and J lost 0 bases, with 14 bases between them. The germline V gene has CDR1 SGHDT and CDR2 YYEEEE. The CDR3 contains 15 residues. Here the CDR3 DNA reads TGTGCCAGCAACCTCCTGCCAACTAGCACAGATACGCAGTATTTT. It translates to CASNLLPTSTDTQYF. The full variable domain, rest sourced from reference TRBV5-6 and TRBJ2-3, is DAGVTQSPTHLIKTRGQQVTLRCSPKSGHDTVSWYQQALGQGPQFIFQYYEEEERQRGNFPDRFSGHQFPNYSSELNVNALLLGDSALYLCASNLLPTSTDTQYFGPGTRLTVL.

The chain employs TRBV5-4 and TRBJ2-3; the D is unclear. V dropped 3 bases and J dropped 14 bases, with 10 bases sitting between them. Germline loops: CDR1 SGHNT, CDR2 YYREEE (reference sequence). This CDR3 has 10 amino acids. The CDR3 DNA follows: TGTGCCAGCAGCTCTAAATGCGTGTATTTT. Protein product: CASSSKCVYF.

This chain joins TRBV11-1 and TRBJ1-2, with no clear D. The CDR3 loop spans 11 amino acids. Germline values: CDR1 SGHAT, CDR2 FQDESV (reference sequence). V lost 1 base, J lost 8 bases, and 5 bases lay in between. This CDR3 reads CASSLGHGYTF. The CDR3 nucleotides are TGTGCCAGCAGCTTAGGTCACGGCTACACCTTC.

This chain uses TRBV19 with TRBJ1-4; D perhaps matches TRBD1 (6 bases). The CDR3 sequence is 15 residues long. The germline CDR1 and CDR2 sequences are LNHDA and SQIVND (reference sequence). The V end lost 5 bases, the J end lost 7 bases, and 17 bases lay between the germline ends. The CDR3 here is CASSAAGAGGEKLFF. CDR3 DNA sequence: TGTGCCAGTAGTGCCGCAGGGGCAGGAGGTGAAAAACTGTTTTTT. Using reference TRBV19 and TRBJ1-4 for the parts outside the CDR3, the full variable domain is DGGITQSPKYLFRKEGQNVTLSCEQNLNHDAMYWYRQDPGQGLRLIYYSQIVNDFQKGDIAEGYSVSREKKESFPLTVTSAQKNPTAFYLCASSAAGAGGEKLFFGSGTQLSVL.

The CDR3 sequence: CASSWGQGVRTDTQYF. Here the CDR3 DNA reads TGTGCCAGCAGCTGGGGACAGGGGGTTCGCACAGATACGCAGTATTTT. V and J are TRBV5-8 and TRBJ2-3, with 11 nucleotides matching TRBD1. The ends lost 3 bases at V and 1 base at J; junction bases unmatched: 4. The CDR3 covers 16 residues. Germline V gene sequence: CDR1 SGHTS, CDR2 YDEGEE.

This clone showed up just once. The chain combines TRBV5-6 with TRBJ1-1, with TRBD1 matching over 9 bases. CDR3 length: 16 amino acids. The J segment lost 1 base and the V segment lost 4 bases, leaving 8 bases of the junction unmatched. Germline loops: CDR1 SGHDT, CDR2 YYEEEE. This CDR3 reads CASSPGQGPSNTEAFF. For the CDR3, the DNA is TGTGCCAGCAGCCCCGGACAGGGGCCGTCGAACACTGAAGCTTTCTTT.

J is TRBJ2-7 and V is TRBV10-3; D perhaps matches TRBD2 (6 bases). The CDR3 contains 16 residues. CDR1 is ENHRY and CDR2 is SYGVKD in the germline V gene. Trimming took 2 bases from V and 2 from J, leaving 16 bases between them. The CDR3: CAISETFGGSAYEQYF. DNA for the CDR3: TGTGCCATCAGTGAGACGTTTGGGGGGTCGGCCTACGAGCAGTACTTC.

The V gene is TRBV7-2, the J gene TRBJ1-4; 9 bases agree with TRBD1. J lost 7 bases, V lost 6 bases, and 6 bases had no gene match. This CDR3 has 14 residues. Germline V CDR1 and CDR2: SGHTA, FQGNSA. CDR3 bases: TGTGCCAGCAGATCCGACAGGGGGGGTGAAAAACTGTTTTTT. As protein: CASRSDRGGEKLFF.

The rearrangement links TRBV19 to TRBJ1-5; D gene ambiguous. Germline CDR1 LNHDA, CDR2 SQIVND (reference sequence). This CDR3 spans 16 amino acids. V gave up 3 bases and J gave up 2 bases, with 14 bases separating them. The CDR3 here is CASSILGIVGNQPQHF. The DNA of the CDR3 is TGTGCCAGTAGTATTTTGGGGATCGTGGGCAATCAGCCCCAGCATTTT.

This clone is a singleton in its sample. V and J are TRBV6-4 and TRBJ2-3; 8 bases map to TRBD2. This CDR3 is 14 amino acids long. Losses at the gene ends were 7 bases for V and 2 bases for J; bases not matched to a gene: 5. Germline V gives CDR1 MRHNA, CDR2 SNTAGT. The chain's CDR3 is CASTGRGATDTQYF. The CDR3 nucleotides read TGTGCCAGCACAGGGCGGGGGGCCACAGATACGCAGTATTTT.

A single count supports this clone. The chain carries TRBV14 and TRBJ2-3; a weak D match, TRBD1 (6 bases). V dropped 4 bases and J dropped 0 bases, with 23 bases sitting between them. There are 19 residues in the CDR3. The germline CDR1 and CDR2 sequences are SGHDN and FVKESK. DNA for the CDR3: TGTGCCAGCAGCCCTATACTCGGGAAGGGGGACGGTAGCACAGATACGCAGTATTTT. It yields the protein CASSPILGKGDGSTDTQYF.

This rearrangement joins TRBV19 to TRBJ2-6, with D possibly TRBD1 on 6 matching bases. Germline V gives CDR1 LNHDA, CDR2 SQIVND (reference sequence). CDR3 length: 19 amino acids. Trimming pared 0 bases from V and 0 bases from J, leaving 15 bases between. For the CDR3, the DNA is TGTGCCAGTAGTATAGAGCCGGGACACCGCGGCTCTGGGGCCAACGTCCTGACTTTC. It is translated as CASSIEPGHRGSGANVLTF.

V and J are TRBV11-3 and TRBJ2-3, with D hard to call. The CDR3 loop spans 17 amino acids. V gave up 1 base and J gave up 1 base, with 15 bases separating them. Germline V lookup: CDR1 SGHNT, CDR2 YENEEA. The CDR3 DNA sequence: TGTGCCAGCAGCTTAGGGTTTTCATCACGGGGCACAGATACGCAGTATTTT. Its protein is CASSLGFSSRGTDTQYF.